Described below is a single T cell receptor (beta chain) sequence and its context. Its target is not known. This record comes from a study of T cell responses to AZD1222 COVID-19 vaccine. Points from the study as a whole: Among vaccine-associated CD4 TCRs, coverage spanned spike, with dominance at 160-218 and 743-854. Receipt of two AZD1222 doses was followed by a rise in Spike-specific TCR breadth and depth. The sample set comprised mostly white British donors with more females, and clonal diversity was possibly underestimated. Only 5 or 6 people who got AZD1222 tested seropositive at baseline.

Method: immunoSEQ multiplex PCR; TCRdb's copy keeps in-frame clones and lacks some. The repertoire consists of 65,000 to 90,000 clones, with approximately 88% occurring once and the leading ten covering 15% to 20%. The CDR3 is 14 residues long. Trimming removed 5 bases from V and 4 bases from J, with 14 bases in between. The germline V gene has CDR1 MNHEY and CDR2 SVGAGI. This sequence originates from an adult in good health. Sequenced material: peripheral blood, taken on day 0 of AZD1222 vaccination. The rearrangement uses TRBV6-5 and TRBJ1-2; D might be TRBD1 (5 bases). Here the CDR3 reads CASSRLEGRYGYTF. CDR3 sequence (DNA): TGTGCCAGCAGTCGCCTCGAGGGACGCTATGGCTACACCTTC.